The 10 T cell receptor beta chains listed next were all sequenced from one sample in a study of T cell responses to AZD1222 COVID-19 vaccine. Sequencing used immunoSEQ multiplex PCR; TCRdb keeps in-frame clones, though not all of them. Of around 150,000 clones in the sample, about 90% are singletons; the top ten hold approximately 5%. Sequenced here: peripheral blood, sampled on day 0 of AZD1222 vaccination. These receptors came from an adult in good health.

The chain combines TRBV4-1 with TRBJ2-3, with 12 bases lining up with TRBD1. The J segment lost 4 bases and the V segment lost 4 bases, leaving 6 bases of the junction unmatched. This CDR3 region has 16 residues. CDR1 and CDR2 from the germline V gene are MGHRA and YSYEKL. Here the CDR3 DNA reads TGCGCCAGCAGCCGCGCCGGGACAGGGGGCCCAGATACGCAGTATTTT. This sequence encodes CASSRAGTGGPDTQYF.

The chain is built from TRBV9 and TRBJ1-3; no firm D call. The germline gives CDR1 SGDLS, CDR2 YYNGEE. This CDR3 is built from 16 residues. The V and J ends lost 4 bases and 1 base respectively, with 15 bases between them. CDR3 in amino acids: CASSIRGGGSGNTIYF. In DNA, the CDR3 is TGTGCCAGCAGCATTCGGGGAGGAGGTTCTGGAAACACCATATATTTT.

The CDR3 DNA reads TGTGCCAGCACTGAGGGGGCTCGGGGTAACTATGATGGCTACACCTTC. This translates into CASTEGARGNYDGYTF. The chain carries TRBV28 and TRBJ1-2; 7 bases are a match to TRBD1. The ends lost 7 bases at V and 6 bases at J; junction bases unmatched: 17. The CDR3 has 16 residues. Germline values: CDR1 MDHEN, CDR2 SYDVKM.

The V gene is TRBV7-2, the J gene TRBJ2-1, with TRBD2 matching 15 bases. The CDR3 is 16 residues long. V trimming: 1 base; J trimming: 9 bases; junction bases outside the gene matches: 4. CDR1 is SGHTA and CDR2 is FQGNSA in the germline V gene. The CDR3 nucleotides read TGTGCCAGCAGCTTAGATGGGGGACTAGCGGGAGGTGAGCAGTTCTTC. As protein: CASSLDGGLAGGEQFF. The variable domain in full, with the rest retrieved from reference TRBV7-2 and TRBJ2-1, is GAGVSQSPSNKVTEKGKDVELRCDPISGHTALYWYRQSLGQGLEFLIYFQGNSAPDKSGLPSDRFSAERTGGSVSTLTIQRTQQEDSAVYLCASSLDGGLAGGEQFFGPGTRLTVL.

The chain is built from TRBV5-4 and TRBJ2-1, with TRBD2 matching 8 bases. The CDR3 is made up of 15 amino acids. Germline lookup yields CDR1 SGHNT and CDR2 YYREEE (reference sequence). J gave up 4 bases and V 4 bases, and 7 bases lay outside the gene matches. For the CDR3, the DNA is TGTGCCAGCAGCCCAGGGACTAGTGAGTACAATGAGCAGTTCTTC. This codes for CASSPGTSEYNEQFF.

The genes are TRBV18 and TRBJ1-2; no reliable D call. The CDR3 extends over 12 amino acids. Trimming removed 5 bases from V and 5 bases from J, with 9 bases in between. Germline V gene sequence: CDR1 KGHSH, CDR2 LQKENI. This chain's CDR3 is CASSTYNYGYTF. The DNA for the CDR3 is TGTGCCAGCTCAACTTATAATTATGGCTACACCTTC.

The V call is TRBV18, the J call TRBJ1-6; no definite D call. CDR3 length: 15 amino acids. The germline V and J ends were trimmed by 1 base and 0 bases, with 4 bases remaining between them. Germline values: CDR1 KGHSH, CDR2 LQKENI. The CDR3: CASSPQNSYNSPLHF. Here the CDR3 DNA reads TGTGCCAGCTCACCACAAAACTCCTATAATTCACCCCTCCACTTT.

The CDR3 coding sequence is TGTGCCAGCACCACTCCCGCGGGGGATACGCAGTATTTT. Amino acids: CASTTPAGDTQYF. The rearrangement joins TRBV6-5 to TRBJ2-3, with D tentatively TRBD2 (6 bases). V was clipped by 7 bases and J by 6 bases, with 14 bases between them. The CDR3 is made up of 13 amino acids. The germline gives CDR1 MNHEY, CDR2 SVGAGI.

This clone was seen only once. CDR3 protein: CASSDVSGANTGELFF. In nucleotides, the CDR3 is TGTGCCAGCAGTGACGTGAGCGGGGCGAACACCGGGGAGCTGTTTTTT. This chain links TRBV2 with TRBJ2-2; TRBD2 matches at 7 bases. V was clipped by 3 bases and J by 0 bases; unmatched bases: 4. Germline CDR1 and CDR2: SNHLY and FYNNEI. The CDR3 runs to 16 residues.

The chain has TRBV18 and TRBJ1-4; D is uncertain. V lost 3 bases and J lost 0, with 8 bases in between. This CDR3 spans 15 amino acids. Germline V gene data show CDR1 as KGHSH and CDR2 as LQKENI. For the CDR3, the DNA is TGTGCCAGCTCACCGGTTGGAACAACTAATGAAAAACTGTTTTTT. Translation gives CASSPVGTTNEKLFF.